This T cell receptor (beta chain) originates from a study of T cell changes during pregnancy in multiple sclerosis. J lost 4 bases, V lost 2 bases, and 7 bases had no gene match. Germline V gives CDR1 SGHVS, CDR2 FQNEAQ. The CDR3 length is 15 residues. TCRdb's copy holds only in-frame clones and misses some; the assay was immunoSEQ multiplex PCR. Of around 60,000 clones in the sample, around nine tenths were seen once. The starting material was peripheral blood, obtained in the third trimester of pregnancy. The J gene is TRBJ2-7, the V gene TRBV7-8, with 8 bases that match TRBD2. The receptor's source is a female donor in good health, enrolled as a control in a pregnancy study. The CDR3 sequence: CASSLLPSGSYEQYF. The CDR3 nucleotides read TGTGCCAGCAGCTTACTGCCCAGCGGGAGTTACGAGCAGTACTTC.